The clone carrying this T cell receptor beta chain was observed a handful of times. This sample was taken from a study of blood T cell repertoires in COVID-19. Across the whole study: The study drew acute and convalescent COVID-19 samples from the United States, Italy and Spain. PBMCs, B-cell-depleted T cells, or T cells were the source of the cDNA or gDNA that made up the material.

In the authors' workflow: Researchers report that nucleated cell counts were estimated from reference gene primer amplification. TCRdb keeps only in-frame clones here, not all; method: immunoSEQ multiplex PCR. That table gives V, J and clone size, and the DNA gave D and trimming. There are 170,000 or so clones in the sample; around 83% occur only once, and roughly 7% lies in the top ten. This CDR3 is built from 14 residues. The junction had 6 bases not matched to a gene; V was cut back by 5 bases and J by 4 bases. Germline assignment: CDR1 LNHNV and CDR2 YYDKDF (reference sequence). J is TRBJ1-1 and V is TRBV15, with 8 bases that match TRBD1. The sequencing sample was made of peripheral blood. This clonotype was obtained from a man aged 45-65 years with active or convalescent COVID-19. CDR3 protein: CATSPRQGSTEAFF. The DNA for the CDR3 is TGTGCCACCAGCCCGAGACAGGGGTCCACTGAAGCTTTCTTT.